This TCR beta chain stems from a study of blood T cell repertoires in COVID-19. Produced via immunoSEQ multiplex PCR; TCRdb's table is partial and in-frame only. Of 310,000 or so clones detected, about 83% appear once; the ten largest clones hold around 5.8%. The CDR3 spans 14 residues. V shed 4 bases, J shed 3 bases, and the junction held 6 bases outside the gene matches. Looked up from germline, CDR1 is MNHEY and CDR2 is SVGAGI. The V and J genes are TRBV6-5 and TRBJ2-7; 7 bases are shared with TRBD2. Sample: PBMCs or T cells enriched from blood (not recorded which). The sequence derives from a woman aged 40 to 50 who had recovered from COVID-19. DNA of the CDR3: TGTGCCAGCAGTTGGACTAGGAATCTCTACGAGCAGTACTTC. It translates to CASSWTRNLYEQYF.